Sequencing of this TCR beta chain was carried out in a study of cytomegalovirus exposure and HLA in healthy donors. Broader study findings: Rarity characterized most TCR sequences, yet some public TCRs appeared in many donors.

PCR primers comprised 60 Vbeta and 13 Jbeta primers. Profiling relied on immunoSEQ multiplex PCR, and the TCRdb table lists in-frame clones only, not all of them. The table includes roughly 88,000 clones, over 60% detected once. This clone has only a few counts. No antigen is known for it. V lost 6 bases and J 7 bases, leaving 13 bases between the germline ends. This CDR3 comprises 13 residues. Germline lookup yields CDR1 MDHEN and CDR2 SYDVKM. The sequence came from a man aged 25 to 40 in good health and CMV-seropositive. The sequenced sample consisted of PBMCs. This chain links TRBV28 with TRBJ2-1, with a weak D call TRBD2 (5 bases). The chain's CDR3 is CASSLLVQNEQFF. The CDR3 DNA follows: TGTGCCAGCAGCTTACTAGTTCAAAATGAGCAGTTCTTC.